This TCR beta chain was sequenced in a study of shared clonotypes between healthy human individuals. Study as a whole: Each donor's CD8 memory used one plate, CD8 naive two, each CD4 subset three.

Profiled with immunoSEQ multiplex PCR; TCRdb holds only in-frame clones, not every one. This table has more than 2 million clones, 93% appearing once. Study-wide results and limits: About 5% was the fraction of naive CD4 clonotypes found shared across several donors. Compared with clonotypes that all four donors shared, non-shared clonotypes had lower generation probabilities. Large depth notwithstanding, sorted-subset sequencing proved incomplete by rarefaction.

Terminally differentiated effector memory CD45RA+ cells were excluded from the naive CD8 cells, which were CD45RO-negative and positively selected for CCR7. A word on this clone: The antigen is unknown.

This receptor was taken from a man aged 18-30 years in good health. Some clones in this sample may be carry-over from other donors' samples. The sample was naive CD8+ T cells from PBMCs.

The CDR3 nucleotides are TGTGCCAGCAGCTTAGGCGGCGGGAGGCATTCCTACAATGAGCAGTTCTTC. This sequence encodes CASSLGGGRHSYNEQFF. The rearrangement joins TRBV7-8 to TRBJ2-1, with TRBD2 matching 8 bases. The CDR3 runs 17 residues. Germline V lookup: CDR1 SGHVS, CDR2 FQNEAQ. The junction had 6 bases not matched to a gene; V was cut back by 1 base and J by 1 base. Full variable domain (remainder filled in from reference TRBV7-8 and TRBJ2-1): GAGVSQSPRYKVAKRGQDVALRCDPISGHVSLFWYQQALGQGPEFLTYFQNEAQLDKSGLPSDRFFAERPEGSVSTLKIQRTQQEDSAVYLCASSLGGGRHSYNEQFFGPGTRLTVL.